This TCR beta chain originates from a study of identical twins. MiXCR, applied by TCRdb to the 5' RACE reads, yields one record per CDR3 protein. Altogether approximately 600,000 distinct CDR3 sequences are present, roughly 9.9% being singletons, with the ten largest covering roughly 3%. Study outcomes and limitations: Analyses of zero insertions could be partly confounded by invariant MAIT and iNKT cells.

A note on this clonotype: Its target is unknown.

V shed 8 bases, J shed 0 bases, and the junction held 5 bases outside the gene matches. Germline V gene sequence: CDR1 SNHLY, CDR2 FYNNEI. This CDR3 has 16 amino acids. A further study also used this sample, focusing on yellow fever vaccine responses in identical twins.

The source of this sequence is a woman aged 18-29 years in good health. The sequenced sample consisted of PBMCs. The chain recombines TRBV2 with TRBJ2-2, with 11 positions matching TRBD1. The CDR3 sequence: CASARDRGTNTGELFF. The CDR3 coding sequence is TGTGCCAGCGCGAGGGACAGGGGGACGAACACCGGGGAGCTGTTTTTT.